Following are 21 T cell receptor beta chains from one sample sequenced in a study of cytomegalovirus exposure and HLA in healthy donors. In the PCR, 60 Vbeta and 13 Jbeta primers were used. Produced via immunoSEQ multiplex PCR; TCRdb's table is partial and in-frame only. The table includes around 210,000 clones, around 77% detected once. Sequenced: PBMCs. Receptors were obtained from a woman aged 25 to 45 in good health and CMV-seronegative.

The V call is TRBV5-1, the J call TRBJ2-1; D remains ambiguous. The CDR3 is 16 amino acids. Germline loops: CDR1 SGHRS, CDR2 YFSETQ. With 1 base removed from V and 0 bases from J, the gap between germline ends came to 11 bases. Here the CDR3 DNA reads TGCGCCAGCAGCTTGTCCGGAGAGATCTCCTACAATGAGCAGTTCTTC. Its protein product is CASSLSGEISYNEQFF.

The chain recombines TRBV10-3 with TRBJ2-2; TRBD2 aligns across 8 bases. Per germline, CDR1 ENHRY and CDR2 SYGVKD. This CDR3 comprises 20 residues. V shed 0 bases and J 0 bases; nucleotides not matched to a gene: 12. CDR3 bases: TGTGCCATCAGTGAGTCCTGGAGCGGGAGAACGTTTTCGAACACCGGGGAGCTGTTTTTT. It specifies CAISESWSGRTFSNTGELFF.

This clone appeared a few times. This chain uses TRBV28 with TRBJ2-1; perhaps TRBD1 as D (6 bases). CDR3 length equals 13 residues. V was trimmed by 4 bases and J by 10 bases, leaving 14 bases between them. Looked up from germline, CDR1 is MDHEN and CDR2 is SYDVKM. CDR3 residues: CASSSSGVGEQFF. CDR3 nucleotides: TGTGCCAGCAGTTCCTCAGGGGTCGGAGAGCAGTTCTTC.

The chain links TRBV27 to TRBJ2-7, with 7 bases that match TRBD1. Germline trimming cut 6 bases from V and 4 bases from J; bases unmatched to any gene: 9. Per germline, CDR1 MNHEY and CDR2 SMNVEV (reference sequence). The length of the CDR3 is 14 residues. CDR3 in DNA: TGTGCCAGCAGCCTACATGGACAGGCTTACGAGCAGTACTTC. Translated: CASSLHGQAYEQYF.

The chain is built from TRBV5-6 and TRBJ2-7, with D unclear. CDR3 length: 13 amino acids. V was clipped by 2 bases and J by 3 bases, with 9 bases between them. Germline V CDR1 and CDR2: SGHDT, YYEEEE. The CDR3 is CASSLESDYEQYF. The CDR3 DNA follows: TGTGCCAGCAGCTTAGAGAGCGACTACGAGCAGTACTTC.

This chain links TRBV29-1 with TRBJ2-7; 7 nucleotides match TRBD2. Germline lookup yields CDR1 SQVTM and CDR2 ANQGSEA. The length of the CDR3 is 14 residues. V lost 6 bases to trimming and J lost 0 bases; unmatched junction nucleotides: 8. The CDR3 protein is CSVRGDYSSYEQYF. For the CDR3, the DNA is TGCAGCGTCCGGGGGGACTACAGCTCCTACGAGCAGTACTTC.

CDR3 residues: CASSATGNSYEQYF. CDR3 in DNA: TGTGCCAGCAGTGCGACAGGAAACTCCTACGAGCAGTACTTC. The chain is built from TRBV6-1 and TRBJ2-7; D may be TRBD1 (6 bases). From germline, CDR1 is MNHNS and CDR2 SASEGT. The CDR3 extends over 14 amino acids. V lost 4 bases, J lost 0 bases, and 10 bases lay in between.

V is TRBV15 and J is TRBJ2-1, with a possible D match to TRBD1 (5 bases). Germline assignment: CDR1 LNHNV and CDR2 YYDKDF (reference sequence). Trimming removed 1 base at V and 5 bases at J, with 15 bases between. This CDR3 comprises 16 residues. DNA of the CDR3: TGTGCCACCAGCAGAGCTATATTCTCAGGGAACAATGAGCAGTTCTTC. It is translated as CATSRAIFSGNNEQFF.

The rearrangement joins TRBV7-7 to TRBJ2-2; 8 bases agree with TRBD1. There are 15 residues in the CDR3. Germline-derived CDR1 and CDR2 are SSHAT and FNYEAQ (reference sequence). V lost 6 bases and J lost 1; bases outside the gene matches: 4. The CDR3 nucleotides read TGTGCCAGCAGTTCCGGGACAGGGAACACCGGGGAGCTGTTTTTT. Protein product: CASSSGTGNTGELFF.

The rearrangement links TRBV19 to TRBJ1-1, with D tentatively TRBD1 (5 bases). The germline CDR1 and CDR2 sequences are LNHDA and SQIVND (reference sequence). CDR3 size: 16 residues. V was shortened by 0 bases and J by 3 bases, with 14 bases between the two germline ends. The CDR3 region is CASSIDLQGSYTEAFF. CDR3 coding DNA: TGTGCCAGTAGTATAGATCTCCAGGGCTCCTACACTGAAGCTTTCTTT.

The J gene is TRBJ2-1, the V gene TRBV11-1; D possibly corresponds to TRBD1 (6 bases). Per the germline V gene, CDR1 is SGHAT and CDR2 is FQDESV (reference sequence). V dropped 0 bases and J dropped 0 bases, with 18 bases sitting between them. The CDR3 is 19 amino acids. The CDR3 nucleotides are TGTGCCAGCAGCTTAGCGACAGGTCCGAGCTTAAGCTCCTACAATGAGCAGTTCTTC. Protein product: CASSLATGPSLSSYNEQFF.

J is TRBJ2-3 and V is TRBV11-3; D gene unclear. V was clipped by 5 bases and J by 2 bases, with 8 bases between them. The V gene's germline CDR1 is SGHNT and CDR2 YENEEA. CDR3 size: 13 residues. The CDR3 DNA sequence: TGTGCCAGCAGCGTACATATCACAGATACGCAGTATTTT. Its translation is CASSVHITDTQYF.

The chain combines TRBV21-1 with TRBJ2-3; no DNA check was done on the table's D call, TRBD1. TRBV21-1 is noted as a pseudogene. This CDR3 is built from 17 residues. DNA for the CDR3: TGTGCCAGCAGCAAAGACAGGGTGATAGGGGGCACAGATACGCAGTATTTT. Its translation is CASSKDRVIGGTDTQYF.

This sequence joins TRBV28 and TRBJ2-7; TRBD2 aligns across 8 bases. The CDR3 has 15 residues. Trimming cost V 8 bases and J 7 bases; bases outside gene matches: 16. CDR1 and CDR2 (germline): MDHEN, SYDVKM. The CDR3 region has the DNA TGTGCCAGCCGAGCCCCAGGGAGGGGCGGGGGGGAGCAGTACTTC. Amino acid sequence: CASRAPGRGGGEQYF.

CDR3 nucleotide sequence: TGTGCCAGTAATGGGAGGAGCTCCTATAATTCACCCCTCCACTTT. It codes for CASNGRSSYNSPLHF. The chain combines TRBV19 with TRBJ1-6, with D unresolved. Germline V lookup: CDR1 LNHDA, CDR2 SQIVND (reference sequence). V dropped 7 bases and J dropped 0 bases, with 10 bases sitting between them. CDR3 size: 15 residues.

This clone was recorded a few times. J is TRBJ1-5 and V is TRBV7-8, with D uncertain. This CDR3 has 14 residues. Germline V lookup: CDR1 SGHVS, CDR2 FQNEAQ. The V and J ends lost 2 bases and 1 base respectively, with 6 bases between them. CDR3 nucleotides: TGTGCCAGCAGCTTAATCTTGAGCAATCAGCCCCAGCATTTT. This sequence encodes CASSLILSNQPQHF.

The rearrangement uses TRBV5-1 and TRBJ2-7; maybe TRBD1 (6 bases). The germline V gene has CDR1 SGHRS and CDR2 YFSETQ. Trimming removed 2 bases from V and 1 base from J, with 13 bases in between. This CDR3 region has 15 residues. For the CDR3, the DNA is TGCGCCAGCAGCTTAACAGGGCTTAAGTCCTACGAGCAGTACTTC. Amino acid sequence: CASSLTGLKSYEQYF.

This clone was observed once. The genes are TRBV5-1 and TRBJ2-1; D unclear. The CDR3 runs 14 residues. From germline, CDR1 is SGHRS and CDR2 YFSETQ. V gave up 0 bases and J gave up 4 bases, with 8 bases separating them. CDR3 coding DNA: TGCGCCAGCAGCTTGGCACAGATTTACAATGAGCAGTTCTTC. Its translation: CASSLAQIYNEQFF.

The rearrangement uses TRBV4-1 and TRBJ2-1, with D possibly matching TRBD2 (5 bases). The V gene lost 0 bases and the J gene lost 4 bases, with 7 bases spanning the gap. This CDR3 spans 14 amino acids. The germline V gene encodes CDR1 MGHRA and CDR2 YSYEKL. Written as DNA, the CDR3 is TGCGCCAGCAGCCAAGAGAAGCGGTACAATGAGCAGTTCTTC. Protein: CASSQEKRYNEQFF.

About this clone itself: At one end, the junction sequence differs from germline, possibly due to a read error. Written as DNA, the CDR3 is TGTGCCCGCAGTGAATCGGGGACTACTTGGGGAAACTATGGCTACACCTTC. Protein: CARSESGTTWGNYGYTF. The chain carries TRBV2 and TRBJ1-2, with D perhaps TRBD1 (5 bases). This CDR3 comprises 17 residues. Germline V gene sequence: CDR1 SNHLY, CDR2 FYNNEI.

The CDR3 region has the DNA TGCGCCAGCAGCTTGGAGACAGGGGGAGAGACCCAGTACTTC. This sequence encodes CASSLETGGETQYF. The rearrangement joins TRBV5-1 to TRBJ2-5, with 9 bases that match TRBD1. Germline V gene lookup returns CDR1 SGHRS and CDR2 YFSETQ. V shed 0 bases and J 4 bases; nucleotides not matched to a gene: 1. This CDR3 has 14 amino acids.